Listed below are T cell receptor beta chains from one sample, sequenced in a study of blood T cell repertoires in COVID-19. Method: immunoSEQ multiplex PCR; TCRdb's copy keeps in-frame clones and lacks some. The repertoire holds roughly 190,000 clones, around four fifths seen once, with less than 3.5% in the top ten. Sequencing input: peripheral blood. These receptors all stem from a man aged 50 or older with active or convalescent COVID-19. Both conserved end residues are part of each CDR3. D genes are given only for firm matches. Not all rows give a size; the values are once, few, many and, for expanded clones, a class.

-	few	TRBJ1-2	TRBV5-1	TGCGCCAGCAGCTTGGCGGGGAGTTATGGCTACACCTTC	CASSLAGSYGYTF
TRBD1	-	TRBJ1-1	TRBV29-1	TGCAGCGTCGACGGCGGGACAGGGGGGAACACTGAAGCTTTCTTT	CSVDGGTGGNTEAFF
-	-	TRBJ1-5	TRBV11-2	TGTGCCAGCAGCTTAGATGGGGGGGCCGGGCGGCCCCAGCATTTT	CASSLDGGAGRPQHF
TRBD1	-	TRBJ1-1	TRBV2	TGTGCCAGCAGTGGACAGGGGCTCACTGAAGCTTTCTTT	CASSGQGLTEAFF
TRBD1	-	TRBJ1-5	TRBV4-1	TGCGCCAGCAGCCGAGTACAGGGGGCAGATCAGCCCCAGCATTTT	CASSRVQGADQPQHF
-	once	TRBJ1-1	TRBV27	TGTGCCAGCGGGAGACCCCATATGGACACTGAAGCTTTCTTT	CASGRPHMDTEAFF
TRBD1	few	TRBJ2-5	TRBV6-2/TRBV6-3	TGTGCCAGCAGATACTCGGGACAGGGAGAGACCCAGTACTTC	CASRYSGQGETQYF
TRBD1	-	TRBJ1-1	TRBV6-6	TGTGCCAGCAGTTCGACAGGGCGAACTGAAGCTTTCTTT	CASSSTGRTEAFF
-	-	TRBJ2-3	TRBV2	TGTGCCAGCAGTCGACAACCCACAGATACGCAGTATTTT	CASSRQPTDTQYF
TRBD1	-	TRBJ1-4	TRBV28	TGTGCCAGCAGTCCAGTACAGGGGGGCATCCATGCAACTAATGAAAAACTGTTTTTT	CASSPVQGGIHATNEKLFF
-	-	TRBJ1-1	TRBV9	TGTGCCAGCAGCCCACTTAACTTGAACACTGAAGCTTTCTTT	CASSPLNLNTEAFF